This T cell receptor beta chain is from a study of cytomegalovirus exposure and HLA in healthy donors. Study-wide points: When analyzed later, a missense DCLRE1C variant was found to be linked to TCR beta V- and J-gene trimming.

Details on this clone: Its specificity is not known.

From germline, CDR1 is MDHEN and CDR2 SYDVKM. The CDR3 sequence is 15 residues long. The V end lost 5 bases, the J end lost 1 base, and 12 bases lay between the germline ends. 13 Jbeta primers and 60 Vbeta primers were used for the PCR. This table comes from immunoSEQ multiplex PCR, and its TCRdb copy is limited to in-frame clones, with some not included. The record lists approximately 120,000 clones, of which the ten most abundant hold roughly 2.5%. The TCR comes from a man aged 25 to 40 in good health and CMV-seronegative. The chain has TRBV28 and TRBJ1-5, with D perhaps matching TRBD1 (5 bases). The sample taken for sequencing was PBMCs. In DNA, the CDR3 is TGTGCCAGCAGTCCTCGGACACTCAGCAATCAGCCCCAGCATTTT. Translation: CASSPRTLSNQPQHF.